This T cell receptor (beta chain) is from a study of early T cells in non-severe SARS-CoV-2 infection. Individual cDNA molecules carried attached unique molecular identifiers. A single record per CDR3 protein comes from TCRdb applying MiXCR to the 5' RACE reads. The sample lists 40,000 to 55,000 distinct CDR3 sequences; about 13% were seen once. CDR3 length: 15 amino acids. Germline CDR1 reads LGHDT; CDR2 reads YNNKEL (reference sequence). V lost 2 bases and J lost 0, with 7 bases in between. Sequencing was carried out using whole blood. This clonotype originated in an adult who was a healthcare worker with PCR-confirmed SARS-CoV-2 infection or an uninfected control (not recorded which). J is TRBJ2-2 and V is TRBV3-1, with no clear D. In DNA, the CDR3 is TGTGCCAGCAGCCAACGGTCACCGAACACCGGGGAGCTGTTTTTT. Amino acid sequence: CASSQRSPNTGELFF.